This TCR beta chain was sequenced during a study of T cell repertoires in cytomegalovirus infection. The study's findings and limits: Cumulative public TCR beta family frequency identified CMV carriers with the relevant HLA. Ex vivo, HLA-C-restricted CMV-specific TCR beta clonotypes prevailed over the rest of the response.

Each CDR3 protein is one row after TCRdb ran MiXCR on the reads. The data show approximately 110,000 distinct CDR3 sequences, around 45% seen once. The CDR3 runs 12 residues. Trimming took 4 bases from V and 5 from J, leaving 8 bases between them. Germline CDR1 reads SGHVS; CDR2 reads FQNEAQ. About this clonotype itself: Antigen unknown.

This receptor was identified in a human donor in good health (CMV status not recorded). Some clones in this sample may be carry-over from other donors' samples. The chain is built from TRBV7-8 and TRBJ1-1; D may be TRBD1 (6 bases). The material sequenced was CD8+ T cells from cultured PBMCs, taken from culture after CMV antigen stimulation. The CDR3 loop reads CASSWGPTEAFF. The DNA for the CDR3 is TGTGCCAGCAGCTGGGGGCCTACTGAAGCTTTCTTT.